A single sample gave rise to the 31 T cell receptor beta chains below, sequenced in a study of cytomegalovirus exposure and HLA in healthy donors. Primers for the PCR totalled 60 Vbeta and 13 Jbeta. This table comes from immunoSEQ multiplex PCR, and its TCRdb copy is limited to in-frame clones, with some not included. The sample lists over 150,000 clones, around 80% occurring once. The sequenced material came from PBMCs. All receptors derive from a male donor in good health and CMV-seropositive.

V and J are TRBV7-6 and TRBJ2-7; tentatively, D is TRBD2 (6 bases). This CDR3 has 13 residues. Trimming pared 6 bases from V and 6 bases from J, leaving 15 bases between. Looked up from germline, CDR1 is SGHVS and CDR2 is FNYEAQ. The CDR3 protein is CASRPAGGPEQYF. The CDR3 DNA follows: TGTGCCAGCAGGCCAGCAGGAGGGCCCGAGCAGTACTTC.

The J gene is TRBJ2-4, the V gene TRBV6-5, with D perhaps TRBD2 (5 bases). Trimming pared 2 bases from V and 16 bases from J, leaving 24 bases between. This CDR3 spans 15 amino acids. Germline assignment: CDR1 MNHEY and CDR2 SVGAGI. CDR3 protein: CASSYGILAKNSQYF. For the CDR3, the DNA is TGTGCCAGCAGTTACGGAATCCTAGCCAAAAACAGTCAATACTTC.

This chain uses TRBV27 with TRBJ2-5, with 14 positions matching TRBD2. The DNA matches TRBJ2-7 better at its end, which makes the J call doubtful. The germline V gene has CDR1 MNHEY and CDR2 SMNVEV (reference sequence). The CDR3 loop spans 16 amino acids. The CDR3 is CASSYGGLAGAYEQYF. For the CDR3, the DNA is TGTGCCAGCAGTTACGGGGGACTAGCGGGGGCCTACGAGCAGTACTTC.

The chain recombines TRBV7-2 with TRBJ1-1, with D unclear. The V gene's germline CDR1 is SGHTA and CDR2 FQGNSA. This CDR3 comprises 14 residues. V was cut by 0 bases and J by 8 bases, with 13 bases left in between. The CDR3 bases are TGTGCCAGCAGCTTAGCGGGAAGGGAGAGGGAAGCTTTCTTT. Its translation is CASSLAGREREAFF.

The chain carries TRBV30 and TRBJ1-6, with D possibly TRBD1 on 6 matching bases. CDR1 and CDR2 (germline): GTSNPN, SVGIG (reference sequence). V dropped 7 bases and J dropped 7 bases, with 11 bases sitting between them. The CDR3 is made up of 12 amino acids. The CDR3 nucleotides are TGTGCCTTTGGACAGAGGAATTCACCCCTCCACTTT. Its translation: CAFGQRNSPLHF.

V gene TRBV11-2 combines with J gene TRBJ1-1; D unclear. Germline CDR1 SGHAT, CDR2 FQNNGV. The V end was cut by 0 bases, the J end by 11 bases, with 13 bases between. The CDR3 is made up of 13 amino acids. CDR3 nucleotide sequence: TGTGCCAGCAGCTTAGAGGCAGCCAGCAGGGCTTTCTTT. This encodes CASSLEAASRAFF. Filled out from reference TRBV11-2 and TRBJ1-1, the complete variable domain reads EAGVAQSPRYKIIEKRQSVAFWCNPISGHATLYWYQQILGQGPKLLIQFQNNGVVDDSQLPKDRFSAERLKGVDSTLKIQPAKLEDSAVYLCASSLEAASRAFFGQGTRLTVV.

CDR3 amino acids: CAWSWGLSGGEQYF. In DNA, the CDR3 is TGTGCCTGGAGTTGGGGGCTCAGTGGGGGAGAGCAGTACTTC. The genes are TRBV30 and TRBJ2-7; tentative D call: TRBD1 (6 bases). This CDR3 is 14 amino acids long. V was clipped by 2 bases and J by 7 bases, with 18 bases between them. Germline CDR1 reads GTSNPN; CDR2 reads SVGIG (reference sequence).

The gene calls are TRBV18 and TRBJ1-2; D might be TRBD1 (6 bases). V was shortened by 3 bases and J by 2 bases, with 16 bases between the two germline ends. CDR3 length: 16 residues. The V gene's germline CDR1 is KGHSH and CDR2 LQKENI. The CDR3 spells CASSPRSGATNYGYTF. The CDR3 DNA reads TGTGCCAGCTCACCCCGATCAGGGGCCACCAACTATGGCTACACCTTC. The whole variable domain, remainder taken from reference TRBV18 and TRBJ1-2, is NAGVMQNPRHLVRRRGQEARLRCSPMKGHSHVYWYRQLPEEGLKFMVYLQKENIIDESGMPKERFSAEFPKEGPSILRIQQVVRGDSAAYFCASSPRSGATNYGYTFGSGTRLTVV.

The chain has TRBV7-9 and TRBJ2-5; TRBD1 matches at 7 bases. Germline V gene lookup returns CDR1 SEHNR and CDR2 FQNEAQ (reference sequence). With 5 bases clipped from V and 5 bases from J, the junction kept 5 bases outside the gene matches. The CDR3 loop spans 13 amino acids. In DNA form, the CDR3 reads TGTGCCAGCAGCCGCACAGGGGTCGAGACCCAGTACTTC. It is translated as CASSRTGVETQYF. Full variable domain (missing parts from reference TRBV7-9 and TRBJ2-5): DTGVSQNPRHKITKRGQNVTFRCDPISEHNRLYWYRQTLGQGPEFLTYFQNEAQLEKSRLLSDRFSAERPKGSFSTLEIQRTEQGDSAMYLCASSRTGVETQYFGPGTRLLVL.

The genes are TRBV5-6 and TRBJ1-2; no clear D gene. V lost 4 bases and J 4 bases, leaving 11 bases between the germline ends. Germline values: CDR1 SGHDT, CDR2 YYEEEE. CDR3 length: 13 amino acids. Here the CDR3 DNA reads TGTGCCAGCAGCCCCGGGATTACCTATGGCTACACCTTC. It yields the protein CASSPGITYGYTF.

The chain recombines TRBV5-1 with TRBJ1-4, with 7 bases identical to TRBD1. The CDR3 extends over 15 amino acids. Germline V CDR1 and CDR2: SGHRS, YFSETQ. The ends lost 4 bases at V and 0 bases at J; junction bases unmatched: 3. This CDR3 is CASSTDRATNEKLFF. DNA for the CDR3: TGCGCCAGCAGCACTGACAGGGCAACTAATGAAAAACTGTTTTTT.

This chain uses TRBV7-2 with TRBJ2-3, with D unresolved. CDR1 is SGHTA and CDR2 is FQGNSA in the germline V gene. Trimming left V 5 bases short and J 6 bases short, with 6 bases between. This CDR3 is 11 amino acids long. DNA of the CDR3: TGTGCCAGCAGCCCTCTTGATACGCAGTATTTT. It codes for CASSPLDTQYF.

The chain links TRBV7-2 to TRBJ2-3; TRBD2 agrees at 13 bases. Germline-derived CDR1 and CDR2 are SGHTA and FQGNSA. V lost 3 bases and J lost 10; bases outside the gene matches: 10. The CDR3 totals 16 residues. CDR3 sequence reads: CASSFSTGTSGAAQYF. DNA for the CDR3: TGTGCCAGCAGCTTTTCTACCGGGACTAGCGGGGCTGCGCAGTATTTT.

The chain links TRBV28 to TRBJ1-5; D not certain. The V and J ends lost 10 bases and 3 bases respectively, with 10 bases between them. From germline, CDR1 is MDHEN and CDR2 SYDVKM. CDR3 length equals 12 residues. The CDR3 loop is CATTLINQPQHF. The CDR3 bases are TGTGCCACCACCCTAATCAATCAGCCCCAGCATTTT.

The chain couples TRBV10-3 to TRBJ1-5, with unresolved D. The V and J ends lost 4 bases and 2 bases respectively, with 12 bases between them. The CDR3 is 15 residues long. Germline V gene data show CDR1 as ENHRY and CDR2 as SYGVKD. The CDR3 here is CAISVTGLGNQPQHF. The CDR3, as DNA: TGTGCCATCAGTGTTACCGGACTGGGCAATCAGCCCCAGCATTTT.

This clone was counted a single time. V is TRBV14 and J is TRBJ2-5; D gene uncertain. The length of the CDR3 is 13 residues. CDR1 is SGHDN, CDR2 FVKESK, per germline. Trimming removed 4 bases from V and 4 bases from J, with 10 bases in between. The CDR3 loop is CASSRRATETQYF. The DNA of the CDR3 is TGTGCCAGCAGCCGGAGAGCAACAGAGACCCAGTACTTC.

This sequence joins TRBV5-1 and TRBJ2-1; 10 nucleotides align to TRBD2. Germline lookup yields CDR1 SGHRS and CDR2 YFSETQ. V dropped 4 bases and J dropped 1; count of bases not matched to a gene: 11. There are 18 residues in the CDR3. DNA of the CDR3: TGCGCCAGCAGCCAGCCCACAGCGGGAGGGTTTTCCTACAATGAGCAGTTCTTC. The encoded protein is CASSQPTAGGFSYNEQFF. Using reference TRBV5-1 and TRBJ2-1 for the parts outside the CDR3, the full variable domain is KAGVTQTPRYLIKTRGQQVTLSCSPISGHRSVSWYQQTPGQGLQFLFEYFSETQRNKGNFPGRFSGRQFSNSRSEMNVSTLELGDSALYLCASSQPTAGGFSYNEQFFGPGTRLTVL.

V usage is TRBV18 and J usage is TRBJ1-1; 7 positions match TRBD1. V shed 3 bases, J shed 4 bases, and the junction held 2 bases outside the gene matches. Germline loops: CDR1 KGHSH, CDR2 LQKENI. CDR3 length equals 13 residues. DNA of the CDR3: TGTGCCAGCTCACCCGGGACAGCCACTGAAGCTTTCTTT. Translated: CASSPGTATEAFF.

This clone occurred a few times. The V gene is TRBV7-8, the J gene TRBJ2-3, with 8 bases fitting TRBD1. CDR1 is SGHVS, CDR2 FQNEAQ, per germline. The CDR3 sequence is 15 residues long. With 1 base clipped from V and 6 bases from J, the junction kept 6 bases outside the gene matches. The CDR3 sequence is CASSLGQGPYDTQYF. For the CDR3, the DNA is TGTGCCAGCAGCTTAGGACAGGGGCCTTACGATACGCAGTATTTT. Full variable domain (rest looked up from reference TRBV7-8 and TRBJ2-3): GAGVSQSPRYKVAKRGQDVALRCDPISGHVSLFWYQQALGQGPEFLTYFQNEAQLDKSGLPSDRFFAERPEGSVSTLKIQRTQQEDSAVYLCASSLGQGPYDTQYFGPGTRLTVL.

J is TRBJ2-1 and V is TRBV6-1; TRBD2 aligns across 7 bases. V lost 8 bases to trimming and J lost 9 bases; unmatched junction nucleotides: 10. CDR1 is MNHNS and CDR2 is SASEGT in the germline V gene. The CDR3 length is 13 residues. The CDR3, as DNA: TGTGCCAGCGCTGAGGGGAGGGGCATTGAGCAGTTCTTC. Protein sequence: CASAEGRGIEQFF.

This clone was detected a few times. This could be a read error, since a much larger clone is one nucleotide away. The genes are TRBV7-6 and TRBJ1-2, with 9 bases fitting TRBD1. V was pared by 5 bases and J by 6 bases, with 4 bases of the junction left unmatched. Germline-derived CDR1 and CDR2 are SGHVS and FNYEAQ. The CDR3 totals 13 residues. CDR3 in amino acids: CASSPGQGNGYTF. The CDR3 DNA reads TGTGCCAGCAGCCCGGGACAGGGCAATGGCTACACCTTC.

The genes are TRBV7-9 and TRBJ2-5, with TRBD1 as a possible D gene (6 bases). The CDR3 has 13 amino acids. Germline V gene sequence: CDR1 SEHNR, CDR2 FQNEAQ (reference sequence). Trimming took off 5 bases at V and 2 bases at J, with 9 bases between the two ends. Here the CDR3 DNA reads TGTGCCAGCAGCCCGAGGGGGCAAGAGACCCAGTACTTC. It is translated as CASSPRGQETQYF.

This clone has just a few counts. J is TRBJ2-1 and V is TRBV15; 8 bases are a match to TRBD2. Per germline, CDR1 LNHNV and CDR2 YYDKDF (reference sequence). V gave up 3 bases and J gave up 2 bases; unmatched junction bases: 9. The CDR3 extends over 17 amino acids. The CDR3 reads CATSSPDEAGAYNEQFF. CDR3 bases: TGTGCCACCAGCAGCCCGGATGAAGCGGGAGCCTACAATGAGCAGTTCTTC.

V and J are TRBV15 and TRBJ2-5; TRBD2 matches at 11 bases. The last part of the DNA fits TRBJ2-7 better; the J call may be wrong. This CDR3 has 15 amino acids. The germline gives CDR1 LNHNV, CDR2 YYDKDF (reference sequence). Here the CDR3 reads CATSETSGASYEQYF. The CDR3 DNA follows: TGTGCCACCAGCGAGACTAGCGGGGCGTCCTACGAGCAGTACTTC.

The chain uses TRBV14 and TRBJ1-1; D is perhaps TRBD1 (5 bases). CDR1 and CDR2 from the germline V gene are SGHDN and FVKESK. The CDR3 covers 15 residues. V lost 0 bases to trimming and J lost 0 bases, with 8 bases between them. The CDR3 sequence is CASSQDPGMNTEAFF. DNA for the CDR3: TGTGCCAGCAGCCAAGACCCAGGGATGAACACTGAAGCTTTCTTT.

V usage is TRBV5-4 and J usage is TRBJ1-1; the D is unclear. Trimming shortened V by 0 bases and J by 1 base, and 7 bases separated the two germline ends. Germline CDR1 and CDR2: SGHNT and YYREEE (reference sequence). There are 14 residues in the CDR3. CDR3 nucleotides: TGTGCCAGCAGCTTGGCCCGACAGAACACTGAAGCTTTCTTT. It encodes CASSLARQNTEAFF.

The gene calls are TRBV30 and TRBJ2-5; D call uncertain. This CDR3 comprises 10 residues. Germline values: CDR1 GTSNPN, CDR2 SVGIG (reference sequence). V lost 5 bases, J lost 2 bases, and 3 bases lay in between. The CDR3 region has the DNA TGTGCCTGGCGGCAAGAGACCCAGTACTTC. Its translation: CAWRQETQYF.

The genes are TRBV19 and TRBJ2-1, with D maybe TRBD1 (7 bases). Germline V gene lookup returns CDR1 LNHDA and CDR2 SQIVND (reference sequence). The CDR3 is 15 residues long. V dropped 7 bases and J dropped 7 bases, with 20 bases sitting between them. In DNA form, the CDR3 reads TGTGCCAGTAAGGCGGGAACTAGCAGGGGGAATGAGCAGTTCTTC. Its protein is CASKAGTSRGNEQFF.

The chain uses TRBV18 and TRBJ2-2; no reliable D call. Germline assignment: CDR1 KGHSH and CDR2 LQKENI. The CDR3 is made up of 12 amino acids. Trimming stripped 5 bases from V and 4 bases from J, with 5 bases between. The DNA of the CDR3 is TGTGCCAGCTCAACAAGCACCGGGGAGCTGTTTTTT. Amino acids: CASSTSTGELFF.

This chain uses TRBV18 with TRBJ1-6; the D is unclear. The CDR3 length is 15 residues. Deletions cut 4 bases from V and 2 bases from J, with 9 bases between. Germline V gives CDR1 KGHSH, CDR2 LQKENI. This chain's CDR3 is CASSRESPYNSPLHF. In DNA form, the CDR3 reads TGTGCCAGCTCACGAGAGTCCCCCTATAATTCACCCCTCCACTTT.

The chain's CDR3 is CASSLKLLGQGAGDTGELFF. In DNA, the CDR3 is TGTGCCAGCAGCCTAAAGCTCCTAGGACAGGGGGCAGGAGACACCGGGGAGCTGTTTTTT. The rearrangement uses TRBV27 and TRBJ2-2; 11 nucleotides agree with TRBD1. In germline, CDR1 is MNHEY, CDR2 SMNVEV (reference sequence). The V segment lost 6 bases and the J segment 3 bases; nucleotides outside the gene matches: 18. The length of the CDR3 is 20 residues.